The 32 T cell receptor beta chains in this list originate from one sample, sequenced in a study of ipilimumab plus nivolumab after autologous stem cell transplantation. Profiling relied on immunoSEQ multiplex PCR, and the TCRdb table lists in-frame clones only, not all of them. The sample has 10,000 or so clones; approximately 81% are singletons. Sequenced here: PBMCs, sampled in a trial of ipilimumab plus nivolumab as post-transplant consolidation. Receptors originate from a male donor with diffuse large B-cell lymphoma.

The chain joins TRBV28 to TRBJ1-2; D is unresolved. Per the germline V gene, CDR1 is MDHEN and CDR2 is SYDVKM. There are 14 residues in the CDR3. V was shortened by 2 bases and J by 2 bases, with 9 bases between the two germline ends. The CDR3 loop is CASSLIPPNYGYTF. CDR3 in DNA: TGTGCCAGCAGTTTAATACCTCCGAACTATGGCTACACCTTC.

J is TRBJ2-1 and V is TRBV19; 12 bases line up with TRBD1. The junction had 16 bases not matched to a gene; V was cut back by 2 bases and J by 2 bases. Germline V lookup: CDR1 LNHDA, CDR2 SQIVND (reference sequence). The CDR3 totals 21 residues. The CDR3 region is CASSITLYARRDRGPYNEQFF. The CDR3 DNA reads TGTGCCAGTAGTATAACCCTTTACGCTCGCCGGGACAGGGGGCCCTACAATGAGCAGTTCTTC.

This chain joins TRBV6-5 and TRBJ2-7; maybe TRBD1 (6 bases). The CDR3 runs to 10 residues. Per the germline V gene, CDR1 is MNHEY and CDR2 is SVGAGI. Deletions cut 8 bases from V and 5 bases from J, with 7 bases between. The CDR3 is CASGTHEQYF. CDR3 DNA sequence: TGTGCCAGCGGGACACACGAGCAGTACTTC.

The chain uses TRBV7-9 and TRBJ2-5; weak D call: TRBD1 (6 bases). The J call could be wrong; TRBJ2-7 is a better fit for the DNA end. In germline, CDR1 is SEHNR, CDR2 FQNEAQ (reference sequence). This CDR3 is 12 amino acids long. The CDR3: CASSPGVHEQYF. DNA of the CDR3: TGTGCCAGCAGCCCAGGGGTGCACGAGCAGTACTTC.

The V and J genes are TRBV5-4 and TRBJ2-3, with D perhaps matching TRBD2 (7 bases). CDR3 length: 17 residues. The germline gives CDR1 SGHNT, CDR2 YYREEE (reference sequence). Trimming stripped 3 bases from V and 2 bases from J, with 19 bases between. CDR3: CASSSGGGGGYTDTQYF. As DNA, the CDR3 is TGTGCCAGCAGCTCTGGCGGCGGCGGGGGCTACACAGATACGCAGTATTTT. The complete variable domain, with remaining parts taken from reference TRBV5-4 and TRBJ2-3, reads ETGVTQSPTHLIKTRGQQVTLRCSSQSGHNTVSWYQQALGQGPQFIFQYYREEENGRGNFPPRFSGLQFPNYSSELNVNALELDDSALYLCASSSGGGGGYTDTQYFGPGTRLTVL.

The chain has TRBV19 and TRBJ2-3, with 10 bases lining up with TRBD1. The germline CDR1 and CDR2 sequences are LNHDA and SQIVND (reference sequence). The CDR3 length is 14 residues. V shed 5 bases and J 4 bases; nucleotides not matched to a gene: 3. CDR3 bases: TGTGCCAGTAGTTCCGGGACAGGGGCAGATACGCAGTATTTT. Translated, it gives CASSSGTGADTQYF.

The genes are TRBV29-1 and TRBJ2-6, with D perhaps TRBD1 (6 bases). The V end was cut by 0 bases, the J end by 1 base, with 16 bases between. CDR3 length equals 18 residues. Germline V lookup: CDR1 SQVTM, CDR2 ANQGSEA. This chain's CDR3 is CSVEDGADRGSGANVLTF. The CDR3 bases are TGCAGCGTTGAAGATGGAGCGGACAGAGGGTCTGGGGCCAACGTCCTGACTTTC.

V usage is TRBV7-9 and J usage is TRBJ2-2; TRBD1 aligns across 7 bases. The V and J ends lost 3 bases and 3 bases, in that order; junction bases with no gene match: 4. The CDR3 is 15 residues long. Germline V gene sequence: CDR1 SEHNR, CDR2 FQNEAQ (reference sequence). Written as DNA, the CDR3 is TGTGCCAGCAGCTTGTGGGACAGAGACACCGGGGAGCTGTTTTTT. The encoded protein is CASSLWDRDTGELFF.

V is TRBV28 and J is TRBJ2-7; TRBD1 aligns across 7 bases. V shed 5 bases, J shed 9 bases, and the junction held 4 bases outside the gene matches. CDR1 and CDR2 from the germline V gene are MDHEN and SYDVKM. This CDR3 has 11 amino acids. This CDR3 reads CASSLRGRQYF. The CDR3 bases are TGTGCCAGCAGTCTCAGGGGGAGGCAGTACTTC.

V usage is TRBV6-1 and J usage is TRBJ2-1; a weak D match, TRBD2 (5 bases). Trimming shortened V by 2 bases and J by 5 bases, and 7 bases separated the two germline ends. The CDR3 runs to 13 residues. Germline V gene sequence: CDR1 MNHNS, CDR2 SASEGT. The CDR3 region has the DNA TGTGCCAGCAGTGAAAAGAGGGACAATGAGCAGTTCTTC. This encodes CASSEKRDNEQFF.

Of note for this clone: At one end the junction does not follow the germline gene, possibly because of a read error. The chain carries TRBV7-8 and TRBJ2-3; TRBD2 aligns across 7 bases. The CDR3 length is 14 residues. Looked up from germline, CDR1 is SGHVS and CDR2 is FQNEAQ. CDR3 nucleotides: TGTGCCAGCAGCCTAGCGGATAGCACAGATACGCAGTATTTT. Residues: CASSLADSTDTQYF.

V and J are TRBV7-3 and TRBJ2-1; TRBD2 aligns across 13 bases. The junction had 11 bases not matched to a gene; V was cut back by 5 bases and J by 1 base. The V gene's germline CDR1 is SGHTA and CDR2 FQGTGA. The CDR3 extends over 19 amino acids. As DNA, the CDR3 is TGTGCCAGCAGCGAAACGGGACTAGCGGGGTTCGGGTCCTACAATGAGCAGTTCTTC. Translating it yields CASSETGLAGFGSYNEQFF. The whole variable domain, filled in from reference TRBV7-3 and TRBJ2-1, reads GAGVSQTPSNKVTEKGKYVELRCDPISGHTALYWYRQSLGQGPEFLIYFQGTGAADDSGLPNDRFFAVRPEGSVSTLKIQRTERGDSAVYLCASSETGLAGFGSYNEQFFGPGTRLTVL.

The V call is TRBV18, the J call TRBJ2-2; 9 bases match TRBD1. Germline V gene lookup returns CDR1 KGHSH and CDR2 LQKENI. This CDR3 contains 16 residues. V shed 4 bases and J 1 base; nucleotides not matched to a gene: 4. The CDR3 nucleotides read TGTGCCAGCTCACGAAGGACAGGGGAGAACACCGGGGAGCTGTTTTTT. This gives the protein CASSRRTGENTGELFF.

The sample holds one count of this clone. The chain is built from TRBV5-5 and TRBJ2-6; TRBD1 matches at 7 bases. V lost 5 bases to trimming and J lost 3 bases; unmatched junction nucleotides: 5. This CDR3 has 15 residues. Germline V lookup: CDR1 SGHKS, CDR2 YYEKEE (reference sequence). CDR3 coding DNA: TGTGCCAGCAGTCAGGGGGATGGTGGGGCCAACGTCCTGACTTTC. This sequence encodes CASSQGDGGANVLTF.

This clone was seen a handful of times. This chain joins TRBV4-1 and TRBJ1-5; TRBD1 matches 12 bases. Germline V gives CDR1 MGHRA, CDR2 YSYEKL. The CDR3 is made up of 16 amino acids. V shed 2 bases, J shed 4 bases, and the junction held 3 bases outside the gene matches. The CDR3 loop reads CASSQPGQGANQPQHF. The CDR3, as DNA: TGCGCCAGCAGCCAACCGGGACAGGGGGCGAATCAGCCCCAGCATTTT.

The chain is built from TRBV11-1 and TRBJ2-3; D gene unclear. Germline CDR1 reads SGHAT; CDR2 reads FQDESV (reference sequence). V was trimmed by 8 bases and J by 4 bases, leaving 4 bases between them. This CDR3 spans 10 amino acids. This CDR3 is CASRSDTQYF. The CDR3 DNA reads as TGTGCCAGCCGCTCAGATACGCAGTATTTT.

This chain connects TRBV5-1 to TRBJ1-1; D is possibly TRBD1 (6 bases). The V and J ends lost 4 bases and 7 bases respectively, with 14 bases between them. The germline CDR1 and CDR2 sequences are SGHRS and YFSETQ. This CDR3 contains 13 residues. The CDR3: CASSAGAASEAFF. For the CDR3, the DNA is TGCGCCAGCAGCGCAGGGGCTGCGAGTGAAGCTTTCTTT.

This clone was picked up a small number of times. The chain is built from TRBV5-6 and TRBJ1-1, with D unresolved. This CDR3 spans 13 amino acids. CDR1 and CDR2 (germline): SGHDT, YYEEEE. Trimming took off 4 bases at V and 1 base at J, with 8 bases between the two ends. In nucleotides, the CDR3 is TGTGCCAGCAGCCAACCGACGAACACTGAAGCTTTCTTT. Translating gives CASSQPTNTEAFF.

The sample holds a few counts of this clone. The gene calls are TRBV11-2 and TRBJ2-2; the D is unclear. The CDR3 has 14 amino acids. CDR1 and CDR2 (germline): SGHAT, FQNNGV. The V gene lost 3 bases and the J gene lost 1 base, with 6 bases spanning the gap. The CDR3 region has the DNA TGTGCCAGCAGCTTGGAACAGAACACCGGGGAGCTGTTTTTT. Translated, it gives CASSLEQNTGELFF.

The chain joins TRBV2 to TRBJ1-1; unclear D gene. Per the germline V gene, CDR1 is SNHLY and CDR2 is FYNNEI. The CDR3 has 11 amino acids. The V end lost 8 bases, the J end lost 11 bases, and 15 bases lay between the germline ends. The CDR3 region has the DNA TGTGCCAGCCGTCTGGGTCTCACGGCTTTCTTT. This translates into CASRLGLTAFF.

The chain employs TRBV4-3 and TRBJ2-3, with D hard to call. CDR1 and CDR2 (germline): LGHNA, YSLEER. The CDR3 has 13 amino acids. With 0 bases removed from V and 6 bases from J, the gap between germline ends came to 7 bases. The CDR3 protein is CASSQDIPDTQYF. The CDR3 DNA reads TGCGCCAGCAGCCAAGATATCCCTGATACGCAGTATTTT.

J is TRBJ2-7 and V is TRBV4-3, with TRBD2 matching over 12 bases. The germline V gene encodes CDR1 LGHNA and CDR2 YSLEER. The CDR3 is made up of 14 amino acids. J gave up 5 bases and V 4 bases, and 3 bases lay outside the gene matches. The DNA for the CDR3 is TGCGCCAGCAGCCGACTAGCGGGGGAACACGAGCAGTACTTC. Residues: CASSRLAGEHEQYF.

J is TRBJ1-6 and V is TRBV7-2; D may be TRBD1 (6 bases). CDR1 and CDR2 from the germline V gene are SGHTA and FQGNSA. The CDR3 is 13 residues long. Trimming cost V 2 bases and J 7 bases, with 6 bases left between them. CDR3 in DNA: TGTGCCAGCAGCTTAAGGGGGAATTCACCCCTCCACTTT. Residues: CASSLRGNSPLHF.

The V and J genes are TRBV2 and TRBJ1-5, with TRBD1 matching over 9 bases. Germline CDR1 reads SNHLY; CDR2 reads FYNNEI. The CDR3 extends over 14 amino acids. V shed 3 bases and J 5 bases; nucleotides not matched to a gene: 2. The CDR3 DNA is TGTGCCAGCAGTGATCGGACAGGGGATCAGCCCCAGCATTTT. Translating gives CASSDRTGDQPQHF.

The chain couples TRBV10-2 to TRBJ2-1; 11 bases align to TRBD1. Germline trimming cut 1 base from V and 9 bases from J; bases unmatched to any gene: 2. Germline CDR1 is WSHSY and CDR2 is SAAADI. The CDR3 spans 14 residues. The CDR3 loop reads CASSEWDRGAEQFF. DNA for the CDR3: TGCGCCAGCAGTGAGTGGGACAGGGGGGCTGAGCAGTTCTTC.

The gene calls are TRBV11-2 and TRBJ1-5, with no clear D. CDR3 length equals 15 residues. The germline V and J ends were trimmed by 1 base and 0 bases, with 7 bases remaining between them. Germline CDR1 and CDR2: SGHAT and FQNNGV. For the CDR3, the DNA is TGTGCCAGCAGCTTAGTCGGTAATAGCAATCAGCCCCAGCATTTT. It yields the protein CASSLVGNSNQPQHF.

J is TRBJ2-3 and V is TRBV19; D is unresolved. The CDR3 spans 16 residues. CDR1 and CDR2 (germline): LNHDA, SQIVND (reference sequence). Trimming removed 4 bases at V and 0 bases at J, with 14 bases between. CDR3 nucleotide sequence: TGTGCCAGTAGTAGACAAATGACAACTAGCACAGATACGCAGTATTTT. It specifies CASSRQMTTSTDTQYF.

This chain joins TRBV11-2 and TRBJ1-5; TRBD1 is a possible D gene (5 bases). CDR3 length: 15 amino acids. V gave up 6 bases and J gave up 3 bases, with 15 bases separating them. Looked up from germline, CDR1 is SGHAT and CDR2 is FQNNGV. CDR3 loop: CASSPRGGDNQPQHF. CDR3 nucleotides: TGTGCCAGCAGTCCGCGGGGGGGGGACAATCAGCCCCAGCATTTT. The variable domain in full, completed from reference TRBV11-2 and TRBJ1-5, reads EAGVAQSPRYKIIEKRQSVAFWCNPISGHATLYWYQQILGQGPKLLIQFQNNGVVDDSQLPKDRFSAERLKGVDSTLKIQPAKLEDSAVYLCASSPRGGDNQPQHFGDGTRLSIL.

The chain combines TRBV6-1 with TRBJ2-7; no clear D. Germline CDR1 MNHNS, CDR2 SASEGT. This CDR3 comprises 18 residues. V was pared by 2 bases and J by 4 bases, with 24 bases between. CDR3 sequence reads: CASSERSFASTSPYEQYF. The CDR3 coding sequence is TGTGCCAGCAGTGAAAGGAGTTTTGCGTCGACCTCTCCTTACGAGCAGTACTTC.

The CDR3 is CASSLDRTSYEQYF. The CDR3 DNA sequence: TGTGCCAGCAGCCTAGATCGTACTTCCTACGAGCAGTACTTC. The chain recombines TRBV4-2 with TRBJ2-7; no firm D call. The CDR3 extends over 14 amino acids. Germline CDR1 is LGHNA and CDR2 is YNFKEQ. The ends were cut back, 4 bases at V and 1 base at J, with 11 bases in the middle.

This chain uses TRBV5-8 with TRBJ2-1; the D call may be TRBD1 or TRBD2 (6 bases each). Germline CDR1 reads SGHTS; CDR2 reads YDEGEE. The CDR3 loop spans 18 amino acids. Trimming stripped 0 bases from V and 3 bases from J, with 19 bases between. CDR3 bases: TGTGCCAGCAGCTTGGCGTTGGCCATGGGGGGCCTCTACAATGAGCAGTTCTTC. Its protein is CASSLALAMGGLYNEQFF.

The CDR3 nucleotides are TGTGCCAGTGCGGGACAGACGAACTATGGCTACACCTTC. This gives the protein CASAGQTNYGYTF. J is TRBJ1-2 and V is TRBV28; 7 bases are shared with TRBD1. The CDR3 spans 13 residues. Germline trimming cut 9 bases from V and 2 bases from J; bases unmatched to any gene: 6. Germline values: CDR1 MDHEN, CDR2 SYDVKM.